This paragraph reports one T cell receptor (beta chain). The donors comprised healthy bone marrow donors. The CDR3 runs 15 residues. CDR1 and CDR2 from the germline V gene are SGDLS and YYNGEE. Deletions cut 0 bases from V and 1 base from J, with 10 bases between. These data belong to a study of cytomegalovirus exposure and HLA in healthy donors. Use of 60 Vbeta and 13 Jbeta primers characterized the PCR. Assay used: immunoSEQ multiplex PCR; TCRdb lists only in-frame clones, some missing. There are tens of thousands of clones in the sample, with more than 10% held by the top ten. This chain joins TRBV9 and TRBJ1-1; D might be TRBD1 (6 bases). The receptor comes from a woman in her twenties or thirties in good health and CMV-seropositive. Sequenced input: PBMCs. CDR3 DNA: TGTGCCAGCAGCGTAGAGGTAGGGGGGAACACTGAAGCTTTCTTT. It codes for CASSVEVGGNTEAFF. Together with reference TRBV9 and TRBJ1-1, the CDR3 gives the full variable domain: DSGVTQTPKHLITATGQRVTLRCSPRSGDLSVYWYQQSLDQGLQFLIQYYNGEERAKGNILERFSAQQFPDLHSELNLSSLELGDSALYFCASSVEVGGNTEAFFGQGTRLTVV.